This entry features one T cell receptor beta chain sequence. Antigen: not known. The sample originates from a study of shared clonotypes between healthy human individuals. Study results and limitations: Having only a few donors restricted how much genetic and exposure-history diversity was captured. Generation probability values for non-shared clonotypes were lower than those for clonotypes shared by all four donors.

Donors were Caucasian adults residing in Nashville, Tennessee, USA. The CDR3 is 15 amino acids. V lost 4 bases and J 3 bases, leaving 13 bases between the germline ends. Looked up from germline, CDR1 is MNHNY and CDR2 is SVGAGI (reference sequence). Original data processing: Filtering differed, since immunoSEQ gave only junction sequences and no quality scores. Generated by immunoSEQ multiplex PCR, the TCRdb table keeps only in-frame clones and is missing some. That table furnishes V, J and clone size, whereas the DNA furnished D and trimming. There are 300,000 or so clones in the sample; over 65% occur only once, and 10% lies in the top ten.

The sample consisted of memory CD4+ T cells sorted from blood. The subset was: CD45RA-negative fraction. The source is a man in his thirties or forties in good health. The rearrangement links TRBV6-6 to TRBJ2-1; D is perhaps TRBD2 (6 bases). The CDR3 nucleotides are TGTGCCAGCAGTTCCCTGCGGGGCGACTACAATGAGCAGTTCTTC. It yields the protein CASSSLRGDYNEQFF.